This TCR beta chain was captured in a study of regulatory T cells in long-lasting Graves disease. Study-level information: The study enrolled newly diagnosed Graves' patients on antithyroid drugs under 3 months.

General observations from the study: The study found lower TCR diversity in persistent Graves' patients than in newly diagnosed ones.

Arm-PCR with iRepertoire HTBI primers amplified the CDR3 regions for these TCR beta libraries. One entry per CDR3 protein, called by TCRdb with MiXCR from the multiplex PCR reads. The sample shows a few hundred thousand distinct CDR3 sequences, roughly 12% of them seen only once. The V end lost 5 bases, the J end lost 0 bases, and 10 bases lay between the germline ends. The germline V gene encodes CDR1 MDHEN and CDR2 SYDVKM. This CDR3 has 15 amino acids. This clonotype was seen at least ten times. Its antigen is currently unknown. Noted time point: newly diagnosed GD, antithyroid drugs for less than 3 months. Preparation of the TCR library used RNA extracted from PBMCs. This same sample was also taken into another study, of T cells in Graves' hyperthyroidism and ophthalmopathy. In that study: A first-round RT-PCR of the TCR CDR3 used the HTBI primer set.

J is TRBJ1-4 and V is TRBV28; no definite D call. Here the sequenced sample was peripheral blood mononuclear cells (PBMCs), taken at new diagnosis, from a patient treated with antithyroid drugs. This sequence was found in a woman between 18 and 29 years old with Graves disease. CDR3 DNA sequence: TGTGCCAGCAGTGACACCGTTGCAACTAATGAAAAACTGTTTTTT. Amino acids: CASSDTVATNEKLFF.